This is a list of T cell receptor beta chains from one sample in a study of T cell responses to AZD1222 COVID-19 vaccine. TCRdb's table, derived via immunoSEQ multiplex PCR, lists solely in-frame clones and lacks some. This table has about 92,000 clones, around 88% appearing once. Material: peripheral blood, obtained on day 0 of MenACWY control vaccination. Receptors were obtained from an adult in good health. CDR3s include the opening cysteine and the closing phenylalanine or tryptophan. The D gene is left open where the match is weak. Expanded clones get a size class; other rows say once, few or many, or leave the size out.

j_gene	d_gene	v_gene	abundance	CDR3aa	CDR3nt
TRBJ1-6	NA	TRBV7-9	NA	CASSEGTHSPLHF	TGTGCCAGCAGCGAGGGAACCCATTCACCCCTCCACTTT
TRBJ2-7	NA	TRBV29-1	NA	CSVEQGQGGYEQYF	TGCAGCGTTGAACAAGGACAGGGAGGGTACGAGCAGTACTTC
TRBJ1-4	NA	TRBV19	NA	CASSGVTSEKLFF	TGTGCCAGTAGTGGGGTGACATCGGAAAAACTGTTTTTT
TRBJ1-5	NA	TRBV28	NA	CASSDDSSVSNQPQHF	TGTGCCAGCAGTGACGACAGCTCTGTTAGCAATCAGCCCCAGCATTTT
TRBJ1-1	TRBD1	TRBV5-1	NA	CASSGTGSTEAFF	TGCGCCAGCAGCGGGACAGGGAGCACTGAAGCTTTCTTT
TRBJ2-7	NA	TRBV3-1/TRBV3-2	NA	CASSQTSLAYEQYF	TGTGCCAGCAGCCAGACTAGTTTGGCCTACGAGCAGTACTTC
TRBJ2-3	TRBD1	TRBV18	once	CASSLVWTGSARDTQYF	TGTGCCAGCTCACTAGTATGGACAGGGAGTGCGAGGGATACGCAGTATTTT
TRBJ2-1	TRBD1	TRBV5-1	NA	CASSLAQGARNEQFF	TGCGCCAGCAGCTTGGCCCAGGGGGCTCGGAATGAGCAGTTCTTC
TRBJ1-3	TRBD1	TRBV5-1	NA	CASSLGTGATSGNTIYF	TGCGCCAGCAGCCTAGGGACAGGGGCCACCTCTGGAAACACCATATATTTT
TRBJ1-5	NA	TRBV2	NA	CASSRQNQPQHF	TGTGCCAGCAGTAGACAGAATCAGCCCCAGCATTTT
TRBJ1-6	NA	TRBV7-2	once	CASSLGDRIGSPLHF	TGTGCCAGCAGCTTAGGGGACCGCATAGGGTCACCCCTCCACTTT
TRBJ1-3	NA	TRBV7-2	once	CASSHGGTAGNTIYF	TGTGCCAGCAGCCATGGTGGGACGGCTGGAAACACCATATATTTT
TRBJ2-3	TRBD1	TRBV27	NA	CASSQGQLTDTQYF	TGTGCCAGCAGCCAGGGACAGCTCACAGATACGCAGTATTTT
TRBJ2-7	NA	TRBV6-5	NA	CASNLGRSYEQYF	TGTGCCAGCAACCTAGGCAGGTCCTACGAGCAGTACTTC
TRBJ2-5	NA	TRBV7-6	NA	CASSLDPGYGVQETQYF	TGTGCCAGCAGCTTAGATCCAGGGTACGGTGTTCAAGAGACCCAGTACTTC
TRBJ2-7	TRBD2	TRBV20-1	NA	CSASSLAGGSLREQYF	TGCAGTGCTAGTTCACTAGCGGGGGGCTCCCTTAGAGAGCAGTACTTC
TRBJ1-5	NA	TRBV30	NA	CAWSGGLWDQPQHF	TGTGCCTGGAGTGGGGGACTCTGGGATCAGCCCCAGCATTTT
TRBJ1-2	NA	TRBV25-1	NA	CASSESGTPRRGYTF	TGTGCCAGCAGTGAAAGTGGGACCCCCCGGCGCGGCTACACCTTC
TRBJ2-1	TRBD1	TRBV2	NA	CASSSGQGHNEQFF	TGTGCCAGCAGTTCTGGACAGGGTCACAATGAGCAGTTCTTC
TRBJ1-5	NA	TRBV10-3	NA	CAISEPQKPQHF	TGTGCCATCAGTGAGCCTCAGAAGCCCCAGCATTTT
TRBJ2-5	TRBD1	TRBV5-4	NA	CASSLGTGVQTQYF	TGTGCCAGCAGCTTGGGGACAGGGGTACAGACCCAGTACTTC
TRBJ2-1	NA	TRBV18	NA	CASSPEQLGDTSYNEQFF	TGTGCCAGCTCACCGGAACAGCTCGGGGATACCTCCTACAATGAGCAGTTCTTC
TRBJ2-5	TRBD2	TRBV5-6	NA	CASSLVWGGRETQYF	TGTGCCAGCAGCTTGGTTTGGGGGGGTCGGGAGACCCAGTACTTC
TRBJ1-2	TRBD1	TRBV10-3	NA	CAISPDREYGYTF	TGTGCCATCAGTCCAGACAGGGAGTATGGCTACACCTTC
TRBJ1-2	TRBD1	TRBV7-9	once	CASSPGGVANYGYTF	TGTGCCAGCAGCCCAGGGGGGGTCGCTAACTATGGCTACACCTTC
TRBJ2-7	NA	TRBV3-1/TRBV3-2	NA	CASSQGSQYEQYF	TGTGCCAGCAGCCAAGGGTCTCAATACGAGCAGTACTTC
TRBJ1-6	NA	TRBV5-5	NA	CASSPGLESPLHF	TGTGCCAGCAGCCCCGGACTGGAGTCACCCCTCCACTTT
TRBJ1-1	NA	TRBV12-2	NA	CASRLLTGMNTEAFF	TGTGCAAGTCGCTTATTGACAGGGATGAACACTGAAGCTTTCTTT
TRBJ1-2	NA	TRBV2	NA	CASSGDKRYTF	TGTGCCAGCAGCGGGGACAAACGCTACACCTTC
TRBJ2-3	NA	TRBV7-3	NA	CASSLRDPTDTQYF	TGTGCCAGCAGCTTAAGGGACCCAACAGATACGCAGTATTTT
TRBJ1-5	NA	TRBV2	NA	CASDRYSNQPQHF	TGTGCCAGCGACAGATATAGCAATCAGCCCCAGCATTTT
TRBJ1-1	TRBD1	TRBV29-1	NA	CSAIRDRGSTTEAFF	TGCAGCGCTATCCGGGACAGGGGAAGTACCACTGAAGCTTTCTTT
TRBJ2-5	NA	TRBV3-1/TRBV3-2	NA	CASSPTAGIQTQYF	TGTGCCAGCAGCCCCACGGCAGGGATACAGACCCAGTACTTC
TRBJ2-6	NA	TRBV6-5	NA	CASSYSGSGANVLTF	TGTGCCAGCAGTTACTCAGGGTCCGGGGCCAACGTCCTGACTTTC
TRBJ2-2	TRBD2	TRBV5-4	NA	CASSLVGGGGFSTGELFF	TGTGCCAGCAGCTTGGTCGGAGGCGGGGGTTTTAGCACCGGGGAGCTGTTTTTT
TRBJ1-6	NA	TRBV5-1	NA	CASSLDVSYYNSPLHF	TGCGCCAGCAGCTTGGACGTCTCTTACTATAATTCACCCCTCCACTTT
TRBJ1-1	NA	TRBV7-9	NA	CASSQNDGIEAFF	TGTGCCAGCAGCCAAAATGACGGGATTGAAGCTTTCTTT
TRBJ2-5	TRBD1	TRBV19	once	CASSTGVNQETQYF	TGTGCCAGTAGCACAGGGGTCAACCAAGAGACCCAGTACTTC
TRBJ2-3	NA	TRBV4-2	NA	CASSQELLMRAQYF	TGTGCCAGCAGCCAAGAATTGCTGATGAGGGCGCAGTATTTT
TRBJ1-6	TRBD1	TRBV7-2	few	CASSLGTGGRLGSPLHF	TGTGCCAGCAGCCTAGGGACAGGGGGCCGCTTGGGTTCACCCCTCCACTTT
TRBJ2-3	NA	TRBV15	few	CATSRDGASTDTQYF	TGTGCCACCAGCAGAGATGGCGCTAGCACAGATACGCAGTATTTT